The 27 T cell receptor beta chains given below trace back to one sample, sequenced in a study of identical twins. TCRdb redid the calling of the 5' RACE reads with MiXCR, one entry per CDR3 protein. Found here are some 590,000 distinct CDR3 sequences, over 8.5% of them singletons; the top ten hold under 3.5%. The data were also submitted as part of a second study, on yellow fever vaccine responses in identical twins.

Sequencing used PBMCs. The source of these receptors is a woman younger than 30 in good health.

This clonotype has only a few counts. The chain employs TRBV3-1 and TRBJ2-2, with TRBD2 identical over 13 bases. The CDR3 sequence is 17 residues long. Trimming removed 3 bases from V and 5 bases from J; junction bases left unmatched: 6. Germline CDR1 LGHDT, CDR2 YNNKEL (reference sequence). CDR3 sequence: CASSHGGLAGHTGELFF. Here the CDR3 DNA reads TGTGCCAGCAGCCACGGGGGACTAGCGGGACATACCGGGGAGCTGTTTTTT.

This clonotype was found a few times. V gene TRBV20-1 combines with J gene TRBJ2-7, with D possibly matching TRBD2 (5 bases). CDR1 DFQATT and CDR2 SNEGSKA come from the germline V gene (reference sequence). The CDR3 runs 14 residues. With 4 bases removed from V and 2 bases from J, the gap between germline ends came to 15 bases. This chain's CDR3 is CSATPPSGTYEQYF. CDR3 in DNA: TGCAGTGCTACCCCCCCAAGCGGAACCTACGAGCAGTACTTC.

In its sample, this clonotype was seen many times. The V gene is TRBV7-2, the J gene TRBJ2-7; no reliable D call. The CDR3 is 12 residues long. Germline assignment: CDR1 SGHTA and CDR2 FQGNSA. The ends were cut back, 0 bases at V and 4 bases at J, with 4 bases in the middle. CDR3 DNA sequence: TGTGCCAGCAGCTTAGCGCAGTACGAGCAGTACTTC. It encodes CASSLAQYEQYF.

V and J are TRBV7-2 and TRBJ1-6; TRBD1 is a possible D gene (6 bases). V was pared by 6 bases and J by 5 bases, with 11 bases between. Germline assignment: CDR1 SGHTA and CDR2 FQGNSA. The length of the CDR3 is 14 residues. The CDR3 sequence: CASSRQADNSPLHF. The DNA of the CDR3 is TGTGCCAGCAGTAGACAGGCAGATAATTCACCCCTCCACTTT. The full variable domain, rest sourced from reference TRBV7-2 and TRBJ1-6, is GAGVSQSPSNKVTEKGKDVELRCDPISGHTALYWYRQSLGQGLEFLIYFQGNSAPDKSGLPSDRFSAERTGGSVSTLTIQRTQQEDSAVYLCASSRQADNSPLHFGNGTRLTVT.

This clonotype showed up just a few times. The V gene is TRBV18, the J gene TRBJ2-2, with 12 bases lining up with TRBD1. Per the germline V gene, CDR1 is KGHSH and CDR2 is LQKENI. This CDR3 comprises 15 residues. J gave up 9 bases and V 1 base, and 3 bases lay outside the gene matches. The CDR3 DNA sequence: TGTGCCAGCTCACCACTCGGGACAGGGGGCCGGGAGCTGTTTTTT. Translation gives CASSPLGTGGRELFF.

The V gene is TRBV19, the J gene TRBJ1-2; 7 nucleotides align to TRBD1. V dropped 7 bases and J dropped 8; count of bases not matched to a gene: 13. The CDR3 loop spans 14 amino acids. Germline-derived CDR1 and CDR2 are LNHDA and SQIVND (reference sequence). The CDR3 here is CASTPDRISNGYTF. CDR3 nucleotides: TGTGCCAGTACCCCGGACAGGATTTCAAACGGCTACACCTTC. The full variable domain, in which reference TRBV19 and TRBJ1-2 provide the parts outside the CDR3, is DGGITQSPKYLFRKEGQNVTLSCEQNLNHDAMYWYRQDPGQGLRLIYYSQIVNDFQKGDIAEGYSVSREKKESFPLTVTSAQKNPTAFYLCASTPDRISNGYTFGSGTRLTVV.

The table lists this clonotype with a few counts. The V gene is TRBV15, the J gene TRBJ2-2; tentative D call: TRBD2 (5 bases). CDR1 and CDR2 from the germline V gene are LNHNV and YYDKDF (reference sequence). This CDR3 spans 15 amino acids. The V and J ends lost 0 bases and 4 bases respectively, with 9 bases between them. CDR3 region: CATSRDLGGTGELFF. The DNA of the CDR3 is TGTGCCACCAGCAGAGATCTTGGAGGCACCGGGGAGCTGTTTTTT.

This rearrangement joins TRBV28 to TRBJ2-1, with TRBD2 matching over 7 bases. The CDR3 is 14 residues long. The germline V gene has CDR1 MDHEN and CDR2 SYDVKM. Germline trimming cut 6 bases from V and 10 bases from J; bases unmatched to any gene: 12. The CDR3 DNA follows: TGTGCCAGCAGATTAGCGGGCGCCGCGGGAGAGCAGTTCTTC. Translating it yields CASRLAGAAGEQFF.

This clonotype has a count of ten or more. The chain has TRBV2 and TRBJ2-1; possibly TRBD1 or TRBD2 for D (5 bases each). Germline values: CDR1 SNHLY, CDR2 FYNNEI. Deletions cut 6 bases from V and 8 bases from J, with 14 bases between. The CDR3 spans 13 residues. DNA of the CDR3: TGTGCCAGCAGGCCGGCAGGGAGACATGAGCAGTTCTTC. It encodes CASRPAGRHEQFF.

The J gene is TRBJ2-1, the V gene TRBV9; 11 positions agree with TRBD2. The CDR3 is 14 residues long. Trimming removed 2 bases from V and 9 bases from J; junction bases left unmatched: 4. Germline V CDR1 and CDR2: SGDLS, YYNGEE. CDR3: CASSVTSGAGEQFF. CDR3 DNA: TGTGCCAGCAGCGTGACTAGCGGGGCTGGTGAGCAGTTCTTC.

This clonotype was recorded a few times. J is TRBJ2-5 and V is TRBV20-1; 9 nucleotides align to TRBD1. V trimming: 1 base; J trimming: 5 bases; junction bases outside the gene matches: 8. The germline gives CDR1 DFQATT, CDR2 SNEGSKA (reference sequence). This CDR3 is built from 15 residues. The CDR3 nucleotides are TGCAGTGCTAGAGCCTACAGGGGGCCGGGGGAGACCCAGTACTTC. It yields the protein CSARAYRGPGETQYF.

This clonotype was counted between two and nine times. This chain links TRBV12-5 with TRBJ2-1, with D possibly matching TRBD2 (5 bases). The CDR3 extends over 13 amino acids. Looked up from germline, CDR1 is LGHNT and CDR2 is FRNRAP. The ends were cut back, 5 bases at V and 7 bases at J, with 12 bases in the middle. CDR3 nucleotides: TGTGCTAGTGGTGGCTACGGGGTTAATGAGCAGTTCTTC. It specifies CASGGYGVNEQFF.

The sample holds one count of this clonotype. The genes are TRBV7-3 and TRBJ2-3, with 9 nucleotides matching TRBD2. Trimming at V came to 7 bases and at J to 1 base, leaving 18 bases not matched to a gene. The CDR3 has 19 residues. The V gene's germline CDR1 is SGHTA and CDR2 FQGTGA. In DNA, the CDR3 is TGTGCCAGCAATCCATCCCTCCGGCGGGGGGGCCGTGGCACAGATACGCAGTATTTT. Amino acids: CASNPSLRRGGRGTDTQYF.

This clonotype was counted many times. V gene TRBV12-3 or TRBV12-4 combines with J gene TRBJ2-5, with D possibly matching TRBD2 (6 bases). V was clipped by 0 bases and J by 5 bases, with 10 bases between them. This CDR3 spans 14 amino acids. CDR3 nucleotide sequence: TGTGCCAGCAGTTTAGCAACTAGCCGCGAGACCCAGTACTTC. Protein: CASSLATSRETQYF.

This clonotype was seen only a few times. J is TRBJ1-2 and V is TRBV9; no firm D call. Per germline, CDR1 SGDLS and CDR2 YYNGEE. The CDR3 covers 13 residues. Trimming removed 0 bases at V and 3 bases at J, with 6 bases between. The CDR3 DNA follows: TGTGCCAGCAGCGTAGAGGCGGACTATGGCTACACCTTC. Translating gives CASSVEADYGYTF.

This clonotype has only a few counts. V is TRBV11-2 and J is TRBJ1-4; possibly TRBD1 for D (5 bases). Deletions cut 1 base from V and 7 bases from J, with 13 bases between. This CDR3 has 15 amino acids. The germline CDR1 and CDR2 sequences are SGHAT and FQNNGV. For the CDR3, the DNA is TGTGCCAGCAGCTTAGTGGGAGGGGTCCGTGAAAAACTGTTTTTT. This translates into CASSLVGGVREKLFF.

This clonotype was recorded at least ten times. Relative to the germline gene, one junction end is altered; a read error may explain this. This chain connects TRBV7-9 to TRBJ2-2, with D possibly being TRBD2 (5 bases). CDR3 length: 15 residues. Germline V gives CDR1 SEHNR, CDR2 FQNEAQ (reference sequence). The CDR3 DNA reads as TGTTCCAGCAGCTTAAGGGAGCTGGGGACCGGGGAGCTGTTTTTT. Translation: CSSSLRELGTGELFF.

The chain has TRBV6-6 and TRBJ2-1; D is undetermined. This CDR3 is built from 12 residues. Germline lookup yields CDR1 MNHNY and CDR2 SVGAGI (reference sequence). Deletions cut 2 bases from V and 13 bases from J, with 12 bases between. Here the CDR3 reads CASSYVSDNQFF. The DNA of the CDR3 is TGTGCCAGCAGTTACGTTTCCGACAACCAGTTCTTC.

The V gene is TRBV7-2, the J gene TRBJ2-2; 10 bases are a match to TRBD2. In germline, CDR1 is SGHTA, CDR2 FQGNSA. The junction had 11 bases not matched to a gene; V was cut back by 5 bases and J by 5 bases. This CDR3 has 17 amino acids. The DNA of the CDR3 is TGTGCCAGCAGCCCAAGGGGCCTAGCGGGAGTTACCGGGGAGCTGTTTTTT. Translation gives CASSPRGLAGVTGELFF.

This clonotype was seen many times. The chain links TRBV20-1 to TRBJ2-4; unclear D gene. Deletions cut 1 base from V and 6 bases from J, with 13 bases between. This CDR3 has 14 residues. CDR1 is DFQATT, CDR2 SNEGSKA, per germline (reference sequence). In nucleotides, the CDR3 is TGCAGTGCTAGAGTCCCAGGAATCGGAAACATTCAGTACTTC. As protein: CSARVPGIGNIQYF.

The sample holds a few counts of this clonotype. The rearrangement uses TRBV12-3 or TRBV12-4 and TRBJ2-1; D unclear. The CDR3 has 15 residues. V lost 7 bases to trimming and J lost 8 bases, with 21 bases between them. This CDR3 reads CASTDRTVTADEQFF. CDR3 bases: TGTGCCAGCACTGACCGGACGGTTACGGCTGATGAGCAGTTCTTC.

This clonotype showed up many times. The V call is TRBV15, the J call TRBJ2-4; 7 bases are a match to TRBD1. Germline V gene data show CDR1 as LNHNV and CDR2 as YYDKDF (reference sequence). V lost 4 bases, J lost 5 bases, and 2 bases stayed unmatched. The CDR3 loop spans 13 amino acids. CDR3 DNA: TGTGCCACCAGCATCGGGACAGAAAACATTCAGTACTTC. Residues: CATSIGTENIQYF.

Only a few counts were recorded for this clonotype. The chain joins TRBV30 to TRBJ2-5; no firm D call. This CDR3 spans 13 amino acids. Deletions cut 2 bases from V and 5 bases from J, with 12 bases between. The germline V gene encodes CDR1 GTSNPN and CDR2 SVGIG (reference sequence). This chain's CDR3 is CAWSTRTYETQYF. The CDR3 nucleotides read TGTGCCTGGAGTACCAGGACCTACGAGACCCAGTACTTC. Using reference TRBV30 and TRBJ2-5 for the parts outside the CDR3, the full variable domain is SQTIHQWPATLVQPVGSPLSLECTVEGTSNPNLYWYRQAAGRGLQLLFYSVGIGQISSEVPQNLSASRPQDRQFILSSKKLLLSDSGFYLCAWSTRTYETQYFGPGTRLLVL.

This clonotype was counted ten times or more. The chain is built from TRBV5-1 and TRBJ2-5; D could derive from TRBD1 or TRBD2 (6 bases each). V lost 4 bases and J lost 2, with 18 bases in between. The germline CDR1 and CDR2 sequences are SGHRS and YFSETQ. The CDR3 consists of 16 residues. Here the CDR3 DNA reads TGCGCCAGCAGCACCCGACTGACAGGAGGGCAAGAGACCCAGTACTTC. Its translation: CASSTRLTGGQETQYF.

V is TRBV12-3 or TRBV12-4 and J is TRBJ2-7; 7 bases are a match to TRBD1. The CDR3 runs to 15 residues. V lost 6 bases, J lost 2 bases, and 10 bases stayed unmatched. CDR3 amino acids: CASSVTGAPTYEQYF. The CDR3 coding sequence is TGTGCCAGCAGCGTTACAGGGGCCCCAACCTACGAGCAGTACTTC.

In this sample, this clonotype turned up a few times. The rearrangement uses TRBV24-1 and TRBJ2-4; 8 bases are shared with TRBD1. V lost 4 bases to trimming and J lost 7 bases; unmatched junction nucleotides: 2. Germline loops: CDR1 KGHDR, CDR2 SFDVKD. The CDR3 is 13 residues long. CDR3 nucleotides: TGTGCCACCAGTGACAGGGGGCTGAACATTCAGTACTTC. Its translation: CATSDRGLNIQYF.

This clonotype has only a few counts. The V gene is TRBV11-2, the J gene TRBJ2-1; the D gene is possibly TRBD2 (6 bases). The CDR3 has 14 amino acids. Germline CDR1 SGHAT, CDR2 FQNNGV. Between the trimmed V and J ends, which lost 0 bases and 11 bases, there was a span of 14 bases. This CDR3 is CASSLEGGAKKQFF. The CDR3 DNA sequence: TGTGCCAGCAGCTTAGAGGGCGGGGCCAAGAAGCAGTTCTTC.